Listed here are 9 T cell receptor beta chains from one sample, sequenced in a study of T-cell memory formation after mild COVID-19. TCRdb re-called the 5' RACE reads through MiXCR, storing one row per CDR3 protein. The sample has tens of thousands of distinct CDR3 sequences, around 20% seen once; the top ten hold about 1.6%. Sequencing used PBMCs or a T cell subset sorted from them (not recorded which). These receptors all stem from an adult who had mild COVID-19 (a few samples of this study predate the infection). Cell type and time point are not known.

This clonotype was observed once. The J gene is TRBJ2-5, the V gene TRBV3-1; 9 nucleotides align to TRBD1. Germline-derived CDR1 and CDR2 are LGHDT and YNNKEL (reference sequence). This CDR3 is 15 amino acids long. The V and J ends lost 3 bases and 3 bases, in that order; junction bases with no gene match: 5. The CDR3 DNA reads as TGTGCCAGCAGCCACCCTAGGACAGGGGAAGAGACCCAGTACTTC. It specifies CASSHPRTGEETQYF.

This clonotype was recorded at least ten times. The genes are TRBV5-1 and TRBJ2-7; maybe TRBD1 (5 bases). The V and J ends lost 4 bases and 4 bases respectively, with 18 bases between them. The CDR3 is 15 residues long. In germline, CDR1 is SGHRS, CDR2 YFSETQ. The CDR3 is CASSPVPDTAYEQYF. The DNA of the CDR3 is TGCGCCAGCAGCCCAGTCCCGGACACTGCTTACGAGCAGTACTTC.

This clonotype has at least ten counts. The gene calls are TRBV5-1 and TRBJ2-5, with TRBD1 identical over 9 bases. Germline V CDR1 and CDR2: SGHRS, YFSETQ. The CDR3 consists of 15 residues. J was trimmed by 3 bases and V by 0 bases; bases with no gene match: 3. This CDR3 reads CASSLVGTGKETQYF. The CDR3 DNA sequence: TGCGCCAGCAGCTTGGTCGGGACAGGGAAAGAGACCCAGTACTTC.

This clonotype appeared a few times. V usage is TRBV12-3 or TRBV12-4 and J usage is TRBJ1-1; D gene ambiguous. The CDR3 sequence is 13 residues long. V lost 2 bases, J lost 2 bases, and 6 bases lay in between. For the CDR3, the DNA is TGTGCCAGCAGTTTACCAGGAAACACTGAAGCTTTCTTT. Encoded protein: CASSLPGNTEAFF.

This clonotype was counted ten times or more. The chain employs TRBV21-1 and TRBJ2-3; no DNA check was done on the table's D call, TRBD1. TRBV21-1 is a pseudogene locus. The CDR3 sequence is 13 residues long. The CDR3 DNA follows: TGCCTAATGACAGGGAAGGCCACAGATACGCAGTATTTT. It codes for CLMTGKATDTQYF.

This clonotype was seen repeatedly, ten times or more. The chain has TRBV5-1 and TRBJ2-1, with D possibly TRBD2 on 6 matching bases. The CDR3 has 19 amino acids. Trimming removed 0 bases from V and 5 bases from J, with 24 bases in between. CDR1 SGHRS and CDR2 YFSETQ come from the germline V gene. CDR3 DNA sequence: TGCGCCAGCAGCTTGGCTACGGACTACCCTCTTTCGGGGGACAATGAGCAGTTCTTC. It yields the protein CASSLATDYPLSGDNEQFF.

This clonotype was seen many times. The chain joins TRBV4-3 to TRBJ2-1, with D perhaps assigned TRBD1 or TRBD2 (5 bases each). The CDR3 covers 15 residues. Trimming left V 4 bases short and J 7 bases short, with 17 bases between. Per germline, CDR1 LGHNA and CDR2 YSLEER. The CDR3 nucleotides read TGCGCCAGCAGCCCCGAGGGGCTAGCCTCTAATGAGCAGTTCTTC. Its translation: CASSPEGLASNEQFF.

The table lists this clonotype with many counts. The CDR3 bases are TGTGCCAGCAGTTACTCGAGGTGGGGGCGGACAGATACGCAGTATTTT. Its translation: CASSYSRWGRTDTQYF. This chain joins TRBV6-5 and TRBJ2-3; D is possibly TRBD1 (6 bases). The CDR3 runs to 16 residues. Trimming removed 0 bases from V and 3 bases from J, with 13 bases in between. From germline, CDR1 is MNHEY and CDR2 SVGAGI.

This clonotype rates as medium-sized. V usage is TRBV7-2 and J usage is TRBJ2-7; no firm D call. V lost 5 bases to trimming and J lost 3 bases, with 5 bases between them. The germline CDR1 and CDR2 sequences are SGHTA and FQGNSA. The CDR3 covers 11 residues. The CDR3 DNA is TGTGCCAGCAGCCAGCGCTACGAGCAGTACTTC. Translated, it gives CASSQRYEQYF.